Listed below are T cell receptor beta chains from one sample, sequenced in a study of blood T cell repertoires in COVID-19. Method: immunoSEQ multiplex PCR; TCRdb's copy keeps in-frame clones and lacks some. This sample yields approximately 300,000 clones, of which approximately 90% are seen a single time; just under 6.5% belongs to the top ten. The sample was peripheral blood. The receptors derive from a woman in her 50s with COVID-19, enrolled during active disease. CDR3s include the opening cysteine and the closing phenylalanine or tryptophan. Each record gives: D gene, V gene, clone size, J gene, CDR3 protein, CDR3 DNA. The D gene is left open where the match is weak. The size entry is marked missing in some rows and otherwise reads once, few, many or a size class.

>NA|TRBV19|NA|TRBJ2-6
CASGRVWFSGANVLTF
TGTGCCAGTGGCAGGGTTTGGTTTTCTGGGGCCAACGTCCTGACTTTC
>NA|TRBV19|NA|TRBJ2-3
CASSALGAADTQYF
TGTGCCAGTAGTGCTCTGGGGGCCGCAGATACGCAGTATTTT
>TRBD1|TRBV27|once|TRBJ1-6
CASSSGQGTNNSPLHF
TGTGCCAGCAGTTCCGGACAGGGGACGAATAATTCACCCCTCCACTTT
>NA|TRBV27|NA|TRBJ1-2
CASRTMGLGYTF
TGTGCCAGCAGGACCATGGGGCTTGGCTACACCTTC
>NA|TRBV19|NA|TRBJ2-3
CASSRLADGTDTQYF
TGTGCCAGCTCCCGGCTAGCAGACGGCACAGATACGCAGTATTTT
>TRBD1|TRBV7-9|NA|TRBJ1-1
CASSPDRGLVYTEAFF
TGTGCCAGCAGCCCCGACAGGGGGCTTGTTTACACTGAAGCTTTCTTT
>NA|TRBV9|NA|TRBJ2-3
CASRTGRGADTQYF
TGTGCCAGCAGAACCGGAAGGGGTGCAGATACGCAGTATTTT
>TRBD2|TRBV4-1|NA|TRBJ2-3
CASSRQPETSGTADTQYF
TGCGCCAGCAGCCGACAACCCGAGACTAGCGGGACGGCAGATACGCAGTATTTT
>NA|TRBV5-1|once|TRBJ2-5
CASSLGQAEETQYF
TGCGCCAGCAGCCTCGGTCAGGCAGAAGAGACCCAGTACTTC
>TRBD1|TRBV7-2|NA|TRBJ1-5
CASSLDLGQASNQPQHF
TGTGCCAGCAGCCTCGACCTAGGACAGGCGAGCAATCAGCCCCAGCATTTT
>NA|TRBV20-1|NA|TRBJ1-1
CSASAGVTFF
TGCAGTGCCAGCGCAGGGGTGACTTTCTTT
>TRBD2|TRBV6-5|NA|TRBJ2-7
CASSKSQGTSYEQYF
TGTGCCAGCAGCAAATCACAAGGGACTAGCTACGAGCAGTACTTC
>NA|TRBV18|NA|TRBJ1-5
CASSQTDQNQPQHF
TGTGCCAGCTCGCAGACAGACCAGAATCAGCCCCAGCATTTT
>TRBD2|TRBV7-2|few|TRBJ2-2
CASSSRSGLAGGTGELFF
TGTGCCAGCAGCTCCAGGAGTGGTCTAGCGGGAGGCACCGGGGAGCTGTTTTTT
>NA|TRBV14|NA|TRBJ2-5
CASSQFGETQYF
TGTGCCAGCAGCCAATTCGGAGAGACCCAGTACTTC
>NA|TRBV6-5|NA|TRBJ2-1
CASSYSLIRVNEQFF
TGTGCCAGCAGTTACTCGTTAATCAGGGTCAATGAGCAGTTCTTC
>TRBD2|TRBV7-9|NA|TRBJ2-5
CASSPETSGRETQYF
TGTGCCAGCAGCCCAGAGACTAGCGGGAGGGAGACCCAGTACTTC
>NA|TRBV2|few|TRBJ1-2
CASSAPTVGYTF
TGTGCCAGCAGTGCCCCTACAGTTGGCTACACCTTC
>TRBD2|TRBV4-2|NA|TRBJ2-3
CASSPSGGLDTQYF
TGTGCCAGCAGCCCTAGCGGAGGACTAGATACGCAGTATTTT
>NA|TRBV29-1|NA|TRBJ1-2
CSVEDPRGDGYTF
TGCAGCGTTGAAGATCCCCGCGGTGATGGCTACACCTTC
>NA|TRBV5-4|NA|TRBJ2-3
CASSFSSAGTDTQYF
TGTGCCAGCAGCTTCTCCTCGGCGGGCACAGATACGCAGTATTTT
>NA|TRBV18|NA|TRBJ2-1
CAGRTGGAYNEQFF
TGTGCCGGACGCACTGGGGGCGCGTACAATGAGCAGTTCTTC
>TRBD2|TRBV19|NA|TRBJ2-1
CASSIVGLGLAGDNNEQFF
TGTGCCAGTAGTATAGTCGGGCTAGGACTAGCGGGAGACAACAATGAGCAGTTCTTC
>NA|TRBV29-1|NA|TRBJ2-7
CSTREAYEQYF
TGCAGCACCAGGGAGGCCTACGAGCAGTACTTC
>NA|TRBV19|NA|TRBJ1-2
CASGRDRPYGYTF
TGTGCCAGTGGTAGAGACAGGCCTTATGGCTACACCTTC
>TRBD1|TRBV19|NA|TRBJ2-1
CASSTMTGVNEQFF
TGTGCCAGTAGTACTATGACAGGGGTCAATGAGCAGTTCTTC
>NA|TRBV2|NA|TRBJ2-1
CASSGGLGEQFF
TGTGCCAGCAGTGGAGGTCTGGGTGAGCAGTTCTTC
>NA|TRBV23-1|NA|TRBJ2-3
CASKEGKGEDTQYF
TGCGCCAGCAAAGAGGGTAAAGGCGAAGATACGCAGTATTTT
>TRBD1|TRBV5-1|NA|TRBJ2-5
CASSAGQGGETQYF
TGCGCCAGCAGCGCCGGACAGGGGGGAGAGACCCAGTACTTC
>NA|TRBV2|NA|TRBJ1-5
CASRQDSNQPQHF
TGTGCCAGCAGGCAGGATAGCAATCAGCCCCAGCATTTT
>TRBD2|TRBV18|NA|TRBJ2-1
CASSLKPGTSGGYNEQFF
TGTGCCAGCTCACTAAAACCCGGGACTAGCGGAGGATACAATGAGCAGTTCTTC
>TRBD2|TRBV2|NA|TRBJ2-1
CASSAPAGAYNEQFF
TGTGCCAGCAGTGCCCCAGCGGGAGCCTACAATGAGCAGTTCTTC
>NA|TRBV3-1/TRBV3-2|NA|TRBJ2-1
CASSPFIQGLVNEQFF
TGTGCCAGCAGCCCCTTCATCCAGGGATTGGTCAATGAGCAGTTCTTC
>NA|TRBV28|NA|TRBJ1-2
CASSLSGGANYGYTF
TGTGCCAGCAGTTTATCGGGGGGAGCTAACTATGGCTACACCTTC
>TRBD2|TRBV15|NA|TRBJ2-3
CATSRDRDSPGLAATRTDTQYF
TGTGCCACCAGCAGAGACCGGGACTCCCCGGGACTAGCGGCCACTCGCACAGATACGCAGTATTTT
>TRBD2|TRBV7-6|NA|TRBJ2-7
CASSLAPPGGQKGSYEQYF
TGTGCCAGCAGCTTAGCGCCCCCGGGAGGGCAAAAAGGGTCCTACGAGCAGTACTTC
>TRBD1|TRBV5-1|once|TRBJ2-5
CASSHGQGGAFVQETQYF
TGCGCCAGCAGCCACGGACAGGGGGGAGCCTTCGTGCAAGAGACCCAGTACTTC
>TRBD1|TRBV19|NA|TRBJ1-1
CASSELLGQGTEAFF
TGTGCCAGTAGTGAACTCCTGGGACAGGGAACTGAAGCTTTCTTT
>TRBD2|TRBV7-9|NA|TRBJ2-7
CASSLRPSGIDEQYF
TGTGCCAGCAGCTTAAGGCCTAGCGGGATAGATGAGCAGTACTTC
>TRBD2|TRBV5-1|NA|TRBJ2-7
CASSSLSGSAEQYF
TGCGCCAGCAGCTCCCTTAGCGGGAGTGCCGAGCAGTACTTC
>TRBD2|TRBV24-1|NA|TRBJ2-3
CATSDDGGVGTDTQYF
TGTGCCACCAGTGACGACGGGGGGGTTGGTACAGATACGCAGTATTTT
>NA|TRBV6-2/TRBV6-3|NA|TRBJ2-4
CASSYVEWPLAKNIQYF
TGTGCCAGCAGTTACGTGGAGTGGCCCCTAGCCAAAAACATTCAGTACTTC
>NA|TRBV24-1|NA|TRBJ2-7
CATRRKNPTSTSYEQYF
TGTGCCACCAGAAGAAAAAACCCGACAAGTACTTCCTACGAGCAGTACTTC
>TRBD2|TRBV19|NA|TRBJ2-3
CASSISSGKGTDTQYF
TGTGCCAGTAGTATTTCCAGCGGGAAGGGCACAGATACGCAGTATTTT
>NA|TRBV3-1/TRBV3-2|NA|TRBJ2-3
CASSPSGLGPYF
TGTGCCAGCAGCCCGTCGGGACTTGGTCCGTATTTT
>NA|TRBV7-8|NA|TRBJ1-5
CASSSPHQPQHF
TGTGCCAGCAGCTCCCCTCATCAGCCCCAGCATTTT
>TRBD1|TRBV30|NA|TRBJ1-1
CAWRTGGGTEAFF
TGTGCCTGGAGGACAGGGGGAGGCACTGAAGCTTTCTTT
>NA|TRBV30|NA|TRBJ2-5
CAWSHREGQETQYF
TGTGCCTGGAGCCACAGGGAGGGGCAAGAGACCCAGTACTTC
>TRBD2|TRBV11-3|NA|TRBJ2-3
CASKKRESDTQYF
TGTGCCAGCAAAAAGCGGGAGTCAGATACGCAGTATTTT